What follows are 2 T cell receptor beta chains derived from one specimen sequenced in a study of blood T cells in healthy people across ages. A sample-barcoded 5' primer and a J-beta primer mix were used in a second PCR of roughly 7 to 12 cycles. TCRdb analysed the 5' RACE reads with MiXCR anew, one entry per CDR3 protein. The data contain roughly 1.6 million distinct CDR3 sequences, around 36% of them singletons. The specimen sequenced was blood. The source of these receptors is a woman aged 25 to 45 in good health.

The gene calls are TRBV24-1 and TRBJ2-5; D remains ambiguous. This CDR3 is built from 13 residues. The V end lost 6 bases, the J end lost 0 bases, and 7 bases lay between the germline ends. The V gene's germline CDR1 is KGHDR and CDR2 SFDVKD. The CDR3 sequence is CATSSVNQETQYF. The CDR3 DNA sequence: TGTGCCACCAGTTCCGTAAACCAAGAGACCCAGTACTTC.

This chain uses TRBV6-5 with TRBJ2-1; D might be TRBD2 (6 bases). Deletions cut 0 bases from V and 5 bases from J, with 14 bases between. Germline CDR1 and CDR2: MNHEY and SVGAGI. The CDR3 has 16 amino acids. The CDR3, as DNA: TGTGCCAGCAGTTACTCGCTGGGACGGGAGAACAATGAGCAGTTCTTC. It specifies CASSYSLGRENNEQFF.